This is a list of T cell receptor beta chains from one sample in a study of blood T cell repertoires in COVID-19. Profiled with immunoSEQ multiplex PCR; TCRdb holds only in-frame clones, not every one. This table has 150,000 to 250,000 clones, 84% appearing once. Sequencing used PBMCs or T cells enriched from blood (not recorded which). Receptors originate from a middle-aged man who had recovered from COVID-19. Each CDR3 is given with its conserved first and last residue. A D gene is named only where the DNA matches it firmly. Clone sizes are given selectively: once, few, many, or a class where the clone is expanded.

v_call	clone_size	j_call	d_call	cdr3_aa	cdr3_nt
TRBV2	.	TRBJ1-2	.	CASSVATATNYGYTF	TGTGCCAGCAGTGTAGCAACAGCCACTAACTATGGCTACACCTTC
TRBV13	.	TRBJ2-1	TRBD2	CASSSQGLAGFDEQFF	TGTGCCAGCAGCTCCCAGGGGCTAGCGGGCTTTGATGAGCAGTTCTTC
TRBV5-1	.	TRBJ2-7	TRBD1	CASSSGQGTYEQYF	TGCGCCAGCAGCTCCGGACAGGGAACTTACGAGCAGTACTTC
TRBV7-9	.	TRBJ1-1	.	CASSLGSDTEAFF	TGTGCCAGCAGCTTAGGATCGGACACTGAAGCTTTCTTT
TRBV2	once	TRBJ1-4	TRBD1	CASRTGTETEKLFF	TGTGCCAGCCGGACCGGGACAGAGACCGAAAAACTGTTTTTT
TRBV4-1	.	TRBJ1-1	.	CASSQTGGRGLDTEAFF	TGCGCCAGCAGCCAGACCGGGGGGAGAGGGTTGGACACTGAAGCTTTCTTT
TRBV24-1	.	TRBJ1-5	.	CATSEGGGLNQPQHF	TGTGCCACCAGTGAAGGGGGGGGTCTCAATCAGCCCCAGCATTTT
TRBV5-6	.	TRBJ1-2	TRBD1	CASSLVTGNYGYTF	TGTGCCAGCAGCTTGGTGACAGGGAACTATGGCTACACCTTC
TRBV6-1	few	TRBJ1-2	.	CASSEVRRGGYTF	TGTGCCAGCAGTGAAGTACGCAGAGGAGGCTACACCTTC
TRBV4-2	.	TRBJ1-6	.	CASSQDSGYSPLHF	TGTGCCAGCAGCCAAGATTCCGGGTACTCACCCCTCCACTTT
TRBV3-1/TRBV3-2	.	TRBJ1-1	TRBD1	CASSQNPWRDRGVGDTEAFF	TGTGCCAGCAGCCAAAATCCGTGGCGGGACAGGGGTGTCGGTGACACTGAAGCTTTCTTT
TRBV25-1	.	TRBJ2-5	.	CASRHRLDQTQYF	TGTGCCAGCCGCCATCGACTAGATCAGACCCAGTACTTC
TRBV6-5	few	TRBJ1-2	.	CASKQLESYTF	TGTGCCAGCAAACAGCTTGAGAGCTACACCTTC
TRBV11-2	once	TRBJ2-7	TRBD1	CASSAGTGSYEQYF	TGTGCCAGCAGCGCAGGGACAGGGAGCTACGAGCAGTACTTC
TRBV7-9	.	TRBJ1-3	.	CASSLAPGLKDTIYF	TGTGCCAGCAGCTTAGCACCGGGACTTAAGGACACCATATATTTT
TRBV7-9	few	TRBJ2-7	TRBD1	CASSPSRQGASEQYF	TGTGCCAGCAGTCCGTCAAGACAGGGGGCGAGCGAGCAGTACTTC
TRBV19	.	TRBJ1-5	.	CASDARRQINQPQHF	TGTGCCAGTGACGCGAGGAGACAGATAAATCAGCCCCAGCATTTT
TRBV6-5	.	TRBJ1-1	.	CASSYSPGVNTEAFF	TGTGCCAGCAGTTATTCCCCGGGGGTGAACACTGAAGCTTTCTTT